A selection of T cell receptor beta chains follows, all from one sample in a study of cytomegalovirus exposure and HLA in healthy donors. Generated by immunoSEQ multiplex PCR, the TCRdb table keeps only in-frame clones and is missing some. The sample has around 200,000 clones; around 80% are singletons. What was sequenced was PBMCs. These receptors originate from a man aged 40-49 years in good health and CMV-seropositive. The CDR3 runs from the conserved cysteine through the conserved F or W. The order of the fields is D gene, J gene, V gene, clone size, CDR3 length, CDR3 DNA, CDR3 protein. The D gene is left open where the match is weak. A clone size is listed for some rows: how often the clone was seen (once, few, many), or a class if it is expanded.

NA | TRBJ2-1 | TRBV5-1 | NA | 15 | TGCGCCAGCAGCCCAACAGGGTACTCCTACAATGAGCAGTTCTTC | CASSPTGYSYNEQFF
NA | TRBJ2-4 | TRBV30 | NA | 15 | TGTGCCTGGAAAAGGGGGGGGTCGAAGGGAAACATTCAGTACTTC | CAWKRGGSKGNIQYF
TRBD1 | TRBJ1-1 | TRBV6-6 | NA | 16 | TGTGCCAGCAGTTACCGGGGACAGGGAACGAACACTGAAGCTTTCTTT | CASSYRGQGTNTEAFF
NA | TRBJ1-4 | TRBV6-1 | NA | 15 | TGTGCCAGCAGTGACGGACAGACAACTAATGAAAAACTGTTTTTT | CASSDGQTTNEKLFF
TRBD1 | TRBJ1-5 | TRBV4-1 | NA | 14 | TGCGCCAGCAGGGACAGGGTGGGAAATCAGCCCCAGCATTTT | CASRDRVGNQPQHF
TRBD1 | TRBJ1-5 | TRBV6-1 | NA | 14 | TGTGCCAGCAGTCTAACAGGGGAGAATCAGCCCCAGCATTTT | CASSLTGENQPQHF
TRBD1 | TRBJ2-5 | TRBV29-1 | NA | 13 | TGCAGCGTTGAGGGGGACAGGGTCGAGACCCAGTACTTC | CSVEGDRVETQYF
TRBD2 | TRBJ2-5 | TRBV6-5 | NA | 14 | TGTGCCAGCAAAGGGACTAGCGCCGATGAGACCCAGTACTTC | CASKGTSADETQYF
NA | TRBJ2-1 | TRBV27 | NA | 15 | TGTGCCAGCAGTTTAAACCTAGAAATCTACAATGAGCAGTTCTTC | CASSLNLEIYNEQFF
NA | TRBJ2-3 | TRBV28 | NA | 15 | TGTGCCAGCAGTCTCGCCAGCGGGCTAGGGGATACGCAGTATTTT | CASSLASGLGDTQYF
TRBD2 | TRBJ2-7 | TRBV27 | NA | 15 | TGTGCCAGCAGTCTAGGACTAGCGGGATACTACGAGCAGTACTTC | CASSLGLAGYYEQYF
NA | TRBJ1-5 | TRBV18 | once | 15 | TGTGCCAGCTCACCACCCGGGGAGGACAATCAGCCCCAGCATTTT | CASSPPGEDNQPQHF
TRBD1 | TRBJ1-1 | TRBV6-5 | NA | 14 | TGTGCCAGCAGTTTCACCCCGGGGACAGGGGCAGCTTTCTTT | CASSFTPGTGAAFF
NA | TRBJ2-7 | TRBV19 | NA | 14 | TGTGCCAGTAGTCCCTGGGTGCAGGGGGGTGAGCAGTACTTC | CASSPWVQGGEQYF
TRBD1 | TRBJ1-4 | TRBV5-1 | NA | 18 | TGCGCCAGCAGCTCCGGAGGGACAGGTGGCGCGGTTAATGAAAAACTGTTTTTT | CASSSGGTGGAVNEKLFF
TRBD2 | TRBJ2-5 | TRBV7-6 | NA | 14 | TGTGCCAGCAGCTTAGACGGGAGGGGAGAGACCCAGTACTTC | CASSLDGRGETQYF
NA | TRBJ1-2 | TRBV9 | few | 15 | TGTGCCAGCAGCGTAGAGATTGGGGTAGGGGATGGCTACACCTTC | CASSVEIGVGDGYTF
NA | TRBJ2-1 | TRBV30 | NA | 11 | TGTGCCTGGAGCTACGTCTATGAGCAGTTCTTC | CAWSYVYEQFF
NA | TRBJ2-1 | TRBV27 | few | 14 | TGTGCGACGTGGGGCCAGCCGCACTACAATGAGCAGTTCTTC | CATWGQPHYNEQFF
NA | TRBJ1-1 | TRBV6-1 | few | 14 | TGTGCCAGCAGTGAAGGGGCAGGGAGGACTGAAGCTTTCTTT | CASSEGAGRTEAFF
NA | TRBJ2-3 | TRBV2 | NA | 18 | TGTGCCAGCAGTGATGAGGGATTGGGGGCGGGAGGCACAGATACGCAGTATTTT | CASSDEGLGAGGTDTQYF
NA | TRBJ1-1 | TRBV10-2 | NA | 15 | TGCGCCAGCAAGGGCCCAGGGGCATCCGACACTGAAGCTTTCTTT | CASKGPGASDTEAFF
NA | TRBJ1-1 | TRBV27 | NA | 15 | TGTGCCAGCAGTTTAACGGTGGGCATGAACACTGAAGCTTTCTTT | CASSLTVGMNTEAFF
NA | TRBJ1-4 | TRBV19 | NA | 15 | TGTGCCACCATGGGAGCTCTGACAACTAATGAAAAACTGTTTTTT | CATMGALTTNEKLFF
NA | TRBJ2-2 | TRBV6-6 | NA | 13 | TGTGCCAGCGGGCTGGAGAACACCGGGGAGCTGTTTTTT | CASGLENTGELFF
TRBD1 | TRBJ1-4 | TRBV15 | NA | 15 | TGTGCCATCAGTATTTGGGACAGGGGGCGCGGAAAACTGTTTTTT | CAISIWDRGRGKLFF